What follows is one T cell receptor (beta chain) and its context. The antigen is not known. Donors in the study were healthy people who gave bone marrow. This sample was taken from a study of cytomegalovirus exposure and HLA in healthy donors. The wider study: Early release data held about 85 million unique TCRs from HLA-typed donors.

This PCR relied on a set of 60 Vbeta primers and 13 Jbeta primers. Profiled with immunoSEQ multiplex PCR; TCRdb holds only in-frame clones, not every one. Counted here are 200,000 to 250,000 clones, approximately 90% occurring once; the ten biggest clones make up about 1%. The CDR3 has 13 amino acids. Germline V gives CDR1 MNHNY, CDR2 SVGAGI (reference sequence). Trimming shortened V by 6 bases and J by 4 bases, and 12 bases separated the two germline ends. Findings of the study overall: Per a prior analysis, the majority of TCR beta V segments were productive roughly 90% or roughly 30% of the time. It emerged from a later analysis that several of the most significant clusters appeared to be linked to common viral pathogens.

The J gene is TRBJ1-1, the V gene TRBV6-6; no clear D. The clonotype originates from a woman under 30 in good health and CMV-seronegative. Source material: PBMCs. In nucleotides, the CDR3 is TGTGCCAGCAGCCTCATATTCAGCACTGAAGCTTTCTTT. It specifies CASSLIFSTEAFF.